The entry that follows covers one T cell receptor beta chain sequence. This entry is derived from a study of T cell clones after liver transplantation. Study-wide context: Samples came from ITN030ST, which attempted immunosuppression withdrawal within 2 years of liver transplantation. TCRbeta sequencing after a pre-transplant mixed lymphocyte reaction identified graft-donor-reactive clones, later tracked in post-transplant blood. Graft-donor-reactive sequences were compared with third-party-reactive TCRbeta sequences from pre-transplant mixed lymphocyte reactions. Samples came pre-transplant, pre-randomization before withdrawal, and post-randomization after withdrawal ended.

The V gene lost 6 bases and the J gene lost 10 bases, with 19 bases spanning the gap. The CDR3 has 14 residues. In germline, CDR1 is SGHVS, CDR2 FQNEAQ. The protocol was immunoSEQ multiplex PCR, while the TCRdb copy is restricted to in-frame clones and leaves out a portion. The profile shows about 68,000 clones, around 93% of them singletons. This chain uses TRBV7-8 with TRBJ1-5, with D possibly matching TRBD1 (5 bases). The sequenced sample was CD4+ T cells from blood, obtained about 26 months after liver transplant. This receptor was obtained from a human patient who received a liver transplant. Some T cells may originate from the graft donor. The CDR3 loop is CASRLTDSFGPQHF. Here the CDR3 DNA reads TGTGCCAGCAGACTCACCGACAGCTTTGGACCCCAGCATTTT.